This TCR beta chain derives from a study of OX40 agonist ivuxolimab in advanced cancers. Looking at the study overall: Anti-PD-1, anti-PD-L1 or anti-CTLA-4 therapy given earlier was allowed, and 35% to 50% had some.

The CDR3 extends over 12 amino acids. Between the trimmed V and J ends, which lost 5 bases and 2 bases, there was a span of 5 bases. Germline V lookup: CDR1 PRHDT, CDR2 FYEKMQ (reference sequence). The method was immunoSEQ multiplex PCR; TCRdb's version includes in-frame clones alone and lacks a portion of them. The data contain about 21,000 clones, 80% to 90% of them singletons. Turning to this clone: What it recognizes is unknown.

Study results and limitations: Among some nonresponders, normalized T-cell clonal expansion was also low.

The sequences come from CD4+ or CD8+ T cells sorted from blood, collected in a trial of the OX40 agonist ivuxolimab. The rearrangement links TRBV13 to TRBJ2-3, with no clear D. This receptor was obtained from an adult with an advanced solid tumor such as melanoma, head and neck, liver or kidney cancer. The CDR3: CASSPITDTQYF. In nucleotides, the CDR3 is TGTGCCAGCAGCCCTATCACAGATACGCAGTATTTT. Complete variable domain (other parts from reference TRBV13 and TRBJ2-3): AAGVIQSPRHLIKEKRETATLKCYPIPRHDTVYWYQQGPGQDPQFLISFYEKMQSDKGSIPDRFSAQQFSDYHSELNMSSLELGDSALYFCASSPITDTQYFGPGTRLTVL.